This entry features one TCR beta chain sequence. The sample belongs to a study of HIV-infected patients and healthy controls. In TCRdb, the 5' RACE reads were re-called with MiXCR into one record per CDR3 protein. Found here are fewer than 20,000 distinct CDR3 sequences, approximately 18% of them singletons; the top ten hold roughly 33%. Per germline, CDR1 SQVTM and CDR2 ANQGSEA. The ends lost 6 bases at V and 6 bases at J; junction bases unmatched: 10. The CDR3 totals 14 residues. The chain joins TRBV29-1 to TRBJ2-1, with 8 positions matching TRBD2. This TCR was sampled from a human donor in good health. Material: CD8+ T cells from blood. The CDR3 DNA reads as TGCAGCGTCCCCCAAATCGGGGGGGTCAATGAGCAGTTCTTC. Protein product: CSVPQIGGVNEQFF.